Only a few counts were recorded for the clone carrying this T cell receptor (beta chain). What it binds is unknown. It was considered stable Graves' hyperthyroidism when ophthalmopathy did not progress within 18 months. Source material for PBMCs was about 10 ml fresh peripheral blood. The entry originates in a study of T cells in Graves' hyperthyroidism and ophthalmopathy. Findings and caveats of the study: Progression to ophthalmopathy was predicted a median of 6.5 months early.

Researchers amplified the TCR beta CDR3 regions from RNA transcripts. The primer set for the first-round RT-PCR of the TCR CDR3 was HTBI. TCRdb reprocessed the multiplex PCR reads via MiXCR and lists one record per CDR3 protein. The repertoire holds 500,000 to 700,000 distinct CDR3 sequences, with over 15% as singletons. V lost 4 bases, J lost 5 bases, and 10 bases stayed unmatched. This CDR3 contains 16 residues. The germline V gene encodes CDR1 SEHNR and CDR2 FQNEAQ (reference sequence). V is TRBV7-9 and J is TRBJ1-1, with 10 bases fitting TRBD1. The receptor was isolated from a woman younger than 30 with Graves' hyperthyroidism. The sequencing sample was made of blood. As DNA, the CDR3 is TGTGCCAGCAGCTCACATGGGACAGGGGTAAAAACTGAAGCTTTCTTT. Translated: CASSSHGTGVKTEAFF.